This T cell receptor (beta chain) is from a study of blood T cell repertoires in COVID-19. For the study at large: PBMCs, B-cell-depleted T cells, or T cells provided the cDNA or gDNA that made up the material.

This clone has just one count. Using immunoSEQ multiplex PCR, the repertoire was profiled, and TCRdb retains in-frame clones only, with some absent. The sample has about 210,000 clones, 80% to 90% seen once. Trimming removed 0 bases from V and 5 bases from J; junction bases left unmatched: 8. This CDR3 is 19 amino acids long. Per germline, CDR1 KGHDR and CDR2 SFDVKD. Sequencing input: peripheral blood. The clonotype originates from a man aged 50 to 59 with active or convalescent COVID-19. The chain combines TRBV24-1 with TRBJ2-3, with 15 nucleotides matching TRBD2. In DNA, the CDR3 is TGTGCCACCAGTGATTTGAAAGGACTAGCGGGAGGGCCAATAGATACGCAGTATTTT. Translating it yields CATSDLKGLAGGPIDTQYF.